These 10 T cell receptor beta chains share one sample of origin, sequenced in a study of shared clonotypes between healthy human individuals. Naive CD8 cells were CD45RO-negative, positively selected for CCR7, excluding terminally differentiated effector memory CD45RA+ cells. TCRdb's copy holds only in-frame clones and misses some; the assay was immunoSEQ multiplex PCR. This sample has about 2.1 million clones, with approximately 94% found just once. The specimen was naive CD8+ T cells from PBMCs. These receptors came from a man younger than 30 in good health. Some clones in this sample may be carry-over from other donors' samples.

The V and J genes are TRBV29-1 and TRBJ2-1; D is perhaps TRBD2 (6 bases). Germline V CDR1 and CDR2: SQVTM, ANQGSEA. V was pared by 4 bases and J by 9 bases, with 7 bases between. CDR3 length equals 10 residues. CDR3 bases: TGCAGCGTTGTGGAGGGTGAGCAGTTCTTC. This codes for CSVVEGEQFF.

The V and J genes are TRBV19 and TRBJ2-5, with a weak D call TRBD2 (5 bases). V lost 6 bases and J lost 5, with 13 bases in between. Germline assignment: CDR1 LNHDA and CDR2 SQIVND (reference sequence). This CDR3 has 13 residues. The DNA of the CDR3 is TGTGCCAGTAGGCGGATCCCGGGGGAGACCCAGTACTTC. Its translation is CASRRIPGETQYF.

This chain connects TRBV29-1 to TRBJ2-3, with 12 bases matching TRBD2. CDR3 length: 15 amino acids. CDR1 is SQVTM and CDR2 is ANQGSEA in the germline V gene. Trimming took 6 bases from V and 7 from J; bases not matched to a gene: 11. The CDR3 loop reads CSVSGLAGIKNTQYF. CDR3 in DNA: TGCAGCGTGAGCGGACTAGCGGGAATTAAGAATACGCAGTATTTT.

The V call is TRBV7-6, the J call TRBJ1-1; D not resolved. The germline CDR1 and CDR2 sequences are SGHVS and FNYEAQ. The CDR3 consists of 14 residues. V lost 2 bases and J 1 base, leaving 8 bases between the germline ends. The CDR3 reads CASSLMLTNTEAFF. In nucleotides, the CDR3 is TGTGCCAGCAGCTTAATGCTAACGAACACTGAAGCTTTCTTT.

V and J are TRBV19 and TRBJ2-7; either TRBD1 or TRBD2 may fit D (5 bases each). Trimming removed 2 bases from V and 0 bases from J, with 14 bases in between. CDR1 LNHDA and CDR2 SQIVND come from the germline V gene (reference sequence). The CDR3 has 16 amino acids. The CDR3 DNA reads TGTGCCAGTAGTATAACCGGAGGTGACAGCTCCTACGAGCAGTACTTC. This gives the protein CASSITGGDSSYEQYF.

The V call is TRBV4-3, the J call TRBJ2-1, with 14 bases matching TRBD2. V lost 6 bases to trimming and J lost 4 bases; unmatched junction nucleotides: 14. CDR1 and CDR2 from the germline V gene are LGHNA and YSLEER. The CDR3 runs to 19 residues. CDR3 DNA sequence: TGCGCCAGCAGTCCCAGACTAGCGGGAGGGGAGGTTTTTTACAATGAGCAGTTCTTC. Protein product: CASSPRLAGGEVFYNEQFF.

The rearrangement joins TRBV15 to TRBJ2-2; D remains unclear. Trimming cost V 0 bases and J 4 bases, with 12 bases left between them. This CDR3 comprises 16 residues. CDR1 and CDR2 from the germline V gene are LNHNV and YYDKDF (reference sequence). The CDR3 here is CATSRDPRAPTGELFF. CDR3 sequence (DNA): TGTGCCACCAGCAGAGACCCGAGAGCCCCCACCGGGGAGCTGTTTTTT.

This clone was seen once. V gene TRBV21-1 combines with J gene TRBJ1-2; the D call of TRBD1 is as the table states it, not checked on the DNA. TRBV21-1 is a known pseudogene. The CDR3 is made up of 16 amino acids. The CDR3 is CASSRPPGQGVRGYTF. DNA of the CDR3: TGTGCCAGCAGCAGACCGCCGGGACAGGGGGTCCGAGGCTACACCTTC.

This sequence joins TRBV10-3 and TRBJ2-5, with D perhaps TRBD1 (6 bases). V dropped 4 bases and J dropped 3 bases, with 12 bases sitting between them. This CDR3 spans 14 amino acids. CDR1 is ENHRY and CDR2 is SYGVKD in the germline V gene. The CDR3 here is CAISARTEKETQYF. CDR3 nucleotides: TGTGCCATCAGTGCCCGGACAGAGAAAGAGACCCAGTACTTC.

The CDR3 coding sequence is TGCAGCGTTGTGCGACAAAACACTGAAGCTTTCTTT. Translating gives CSVVRQNTEAFF. V and J are TRBV29-1 and TRBJ1-1; D remains ambiguous. The CDR3 spans 12 residues. The ends were cut back, 4 bases at V and 2 bases at J, with 8 bases in the middle. Germline loops: CDR1 SQVTM, CDR2 ANQGSEA.